One and the same sample provided the 18 T cell receptor beta chains below, sequenced in a study of blood T cell repertoires in COVID-19. Profiling relied on immunoSEQ multiplex PCR, and the TCRdb table lists in-frame clones only, not all of them. The sample has 160,000 or so clones; 70% to 90% are singletons. Sequenced sample: peripheral blood. The receptor source for this set is a man in his forties or fifties with acute or convalescent COVID-19.

This clone was detected only once. The gene calls are TRBV27 and TRBJ1-2; D not resolved. The CDR3 has 15 residues. The germline gives CDR1 MNHEY, CDR2 SMNVEV (reference sequence). The ends were cut back, 4 bases at V and 0 bases at J, with 12 bases in the middle. In DNA form, the CDR3 reads TGTGCCAGCAGTTCCCGGTTCCTCGCTAACTATGGCTACACCTTC. Protein: CASSSRFLANYGYTF.

This chain links TRBV7-2 with TRBJ1-6, with D unresolved. V was shortened by 5 bases and J by 8 bases, with 16 bases between the two germline ends. The germline V gene encodes CDR1 SGHTA and CDR2 FQGNSA. The CDR3 runs to 15 residues. The CDR3 is CASSLNSPRYSPLHF. The CDR3 DNA sequence: TGTGCCAGCAGCCTAAACAGCCCTCGTTATTCACCCCTCCACTTT.

The V gene is TRBV18, the J gene TRBJ1-4; D is undetermined. The germline CDR1 and CDR2 sequences are KGHSH and LQKENI. This CDR3 has 13 amino acids. The ends were cut back, 7 bases at V and 5 bases at J, with 11 bases in the middle. Here the CDR3 DNA reads TGTGCCAGCTTCTACGAGGAGAATGAAAAACTGTTTTTT. Residues: CASFYEENEKLFF.

The gene calls are TRBV19 and TRBJ1-2; a possible D gene is TRBD1 (5 bases). The CDR3 is made up of 14 amino acids. The V end was cut by 10 bases, the J end by 4 bases, with 19 bases between. Germline V gene sequence: CDR1 LNHDA, CDR2 SQIVND (reference sequence). The CDR3 region is CATSSGGAPYGYTF. CDR3 in DNA: TGTGCCACCTCCTCGGGGGGAGCCCCCTATGGCTACACCTTC.

The chain carries TRBV5-6 and TRBJ1-3; 7 positions agree with TRBD1. Germline CDR1 SGHDT, CDR2 YYEEEE. This CDR3 has 16 amino acids. V lost 2 bases, J lost 0 bases, and 5 bases stayed unmatched. Here the CDR3 reads CASSFTGQISGNTIYF. CDR3 coding DNA: TGTGCCAGCAGCTTTACGGGACAGATCTCTGGAAACACCATATATTTT.

The genes are TRBV6-1 and TRBJ1-5; no reliable D call. Germline lookup yields CDR1 MNHNS and CDR2 SASEGT. The CDR3 consists of 9 residues. V lost 7 bases and J 7 bases, leaving 2 bases between the germline ends. The CDR3 coding sequence is TGTGCCAGCACGCAGCCCCAGCATTTT. The encoded protein is CASTQPQHF.

The V gene is TRBV9, the J gene TRBJ2-7; no definite D call. The CDR3 spans 15 residues. The germline CDR1 and CDR2 sequences are SGDLS and YYNGEE. With 10 bases removed from V and 3 bases from J, the gap between germline ends came to 23 bases. Here the CDR3 DNA reads TGTGCCGACCCGTCCCCGGGTAACGTCAACTACGAGCAGTACTTC. This sequence encodes CADPSPGNVNYEQYF.

J is TRBJ1-6 and V is TRBV5-1; tentatively, D is TRBD1 (5 bases). Per the germline V gene, CDR1 is SGHRS and CDR2 is YFSETQ. Trimming pared 0 bases from V and 5 bases from J, leaving 15 bases between. The CDR3 has 17 amino acids. DNA of the CDR3: TGCGCCAGCAGCTTGGGGACCGGGGGAGTCGATAATTCACCCCTCCACTTT. It encodes CASSLGTGGVDNSPLHF. The variable domain in full, with the rest retrieved from reference TRBV5-1 and TRBJ1-6, is KAGVTQTPRYLIKTRGQQVTLSCSPISGHRSVSWYQQTPGQGLQFLFEYFSETQRNKGNFPGRFSGRQFSNSRSEMNVSTLELGDSALYLCASSLGTGGVDNSPLHFGNGTRLTVT.

This clone was seen only once. This chain uses TRBV27 with TRBJ2-1; weak D call: TRBD2 (7 bases). This CDR3 has 15 residues. Trimming removed 6 bases at V and 8 bases at J, with 20 bases between. From germline, CDR1 is MNHEY and CDR2 SMNVEV (reference sequence). This chain's CDR3 is CASRRPGGLGDEQFF. CDR3 bases: TGTGCCAGCAGGCGACCGGGGGGCCTGGGGGATGAGCAGTTCTTC.

The chain is built from TRBV7-9 and TRBJ1-5; 8 bases align to TRBD1. CDR1 is SEHNR and CDR2 is FQNEAQ in the germline V gene (reference sequence). V lost 6 bases, J lost 7 bases, and 8 bases stayed unmatched. The CDR3 has 14 amino acids. CDR3 in DNA: TGTGCCAGCAGTCTGGACAGGGCAGGGCAGCCCCAGCATTTT. Its protein is CASSLDRAGQPQHF.

The table lists this clone with a count of one. The chain couples TRBV5-8 to TRBJ1-1; D might be TRBD1 (5 bases). CDR3 length equals 14 residues. Trimming took off 1 base at V and 3 bases at J, with 10 bases between the two ends. CDR1 and CDR2 from the germline V gene are SGHTS and YDEGEE. As DNA, the CDR3 is TGTGCCAGCAGCTTGATTCAGGGATACACTGAAGCTTTCTTT. Amino acids: CASSLIQGYTEAFF.

This chain uses TRBV27 with TRBJ2-7; D perhaps matches TRBD2 (6 bases). Germline V CDR1 and CDR2: MNHEY, SMNVEV (reference sequence). V was pared by 6 bases and J by 0 bases, with 18 bases between. The CDR3 spans 16 residues. CDR3 coding DNA: TGTGCCAGCAGGACGAGCGGGCGTACCTCCTCCTACGAGCAGTACTTC. This codes for CASRTSGRTSSYEQYF.

This clone was seen a handful of times. This rearrangement joins TRBV28 to TRBJ1-3; 9 bases match TRBD1. Germline CDR1 is MDHEN and CDR2 is SYDVKM. Unmatched junction bases numbered 2, after V lost 3 bases and J lost 2 bases. CDR3 size: 15 residues. The CDR3, as DNA: TGTGCCAGCAGTTTTCGACAGGGGGCTGGAAACACCATATATTTT. It is translated as CASSFRQGAGNTIYF.

This clone has more than one count but fewer than ten. CDR3 sequence reads: CASRLTLTGIYEQYF. Here the CDR3 DNA reads TGTGCAAGTCGCTTAACCCTTACAGGGATCTACGAGCAGTACTTC. The chain uses TRBV12-2 and TRBJ2-7; the tabulated D call, TRBD1, remains unverified against the DNA. TRBV12-2 is termed a pseudogene. CDR3 length equals 15 residues.

V usage is TRBV19 and J usage is TRBJ2-1; TRBD1 aligns across 7 bases. The CDR3 extends over 13 amino acids. V lost 4 bases, J lost 10 bases, and 7 bases stayed unmatched. Germline CDR1 LNHDA, CDR2 SQIVND (reference sequence). The CDR3 spells CASSRTGTIEQFF. The CDR3 region has the DNA TGTGCCAGTAGTAGGACAGGCACCATAGAGCAGTTCTTC.

This clone was detected only a few times. CDR3 nucleotide sequence: TGTGCCAGCAGCCGATCTACGGGGGGGACCGACTATGGCTACACCTTC. Its protein product is CASSRSTGGTDYGYTF. The chain recombines TRBV7-9 with TRBJ1-2, with D perhaps matching TRBD1 (5 bases). Germline CDR1 is SEHNR and CDR2 is FQNEAQ (reference sequence). The CDR3 is made up of 16 amino acids. V was pared by 5 bases and J by 3 bases, with 19 bases between.

The genes are TRBV5-6 and TRBJ1-1; 8 bases agree with TRBD1. Trimming cost V 0 bases and J 1 base; bases outside gene matches: 2. The CDR3 loop spans 15 amino acids. Per the germline V gene, CDR1 is SGHDT and CDR2 is YYEEEE. CDR3 nucleotides: TGTGCCAGCAGCTTGGGTGACAGGGGGAACACTGAAGCTTTCTTT. This gives the protein CASSLGDRGNTEAFF. The whole variable domain, filled in from reference TRBV5-6 and TRBJ1-1, reads DAGVTQSPTHLIKTRGQQVTLRCSPKSGHDTVSWYQQALGQGPQFIFQYYEEEERQRGNFPDRFSGHQFPNYSSELNVNALLLGDSALYLCASSLGDRGNTEAFFGQGTRLTVV.

The chain has TRBV6-1 and TRBJ2-5; D is uncertain. The CDR3 spans 16 residues. V was trimmed by 2 bases and J by 0 bases, leaving 13 bases between them. Germline V gene sequence: CDR1 MNHNS, CDR2 SASEGT. This CDR3 is CASSEWARSYQETQYF. The CDR3 DNA is TGTGCCAGCAGTGAATGGGCCAGGTCGTACCAAGAGACCCAGTACTTC.